This T cell receptor beta chain was profiled in a study of technical replicates of blood from a handful of donors. Between the trimmed V and J ends, which lost 6 bases and 2 bases, there was a span of 12 bases. The CDR3 length is 14 residues. In germline, CDR1 is MNHNY, CDR2 SVGAGI (reference sequence). The method was immunoSEQ multiplex PCR; TCRdb's version includes in-frame clones alone and lacks a portion of them. The data hold around 50,000 clones, with roughly 94% observed a single time. Sequenced: T cells isolated from PBMCs. The origin of this receptor is a human donor in good health. The chain has TRBV6-6 and TRBJ2-3; possible D gene TRBD2, 7 bases. CDR3 in DNA: TGTGCCAGCAGGCGAGGGGGGGACACAGATACGCAGTATTTT. Its translation: CASRRGGDTDTQYF.